What follows describes a single T cell receptor (beta chain). These data are taken from a study of shared clonotypes between healthy human individuals. Deep level was the assay's run setting. Only in-frame clones appear in the TCRdb table, and some are missing; sequencing was by immunoSEQ multiplex PCR. The sample shows around 1.9 million clones, roughly 95% of them seen only once. The CDR3 runs to 13 residues. V was cut by 5 bases and J by 3 bases, with 11 bases left in between. Germline V lookup: CDR1 LGHNA, CDR2 YNFKEQ. Naive CD8 populations comprised CD45RO-negative cells positively selected for CCR7, excluding terminally differentiated effector memory CD45RA+ cells.

V usage is TRBV4-2 and J usage is TRBJ2-7; D not resolved. What was sequenced was naive CD8+ T cells from PBMCs. This TCR was sampled from a man aged 18 to 30 in good health. Some clones in this sample may be carry-over from other donors' samples. For the CDR3, the DNA is TGTGCCAGCAGCGAGACTTCGTTCTACGAGCAGTACTTC. It yields the protein CASSETSFYEQYF.